A selection of T cell receptor beta chains follows, all from one sample in a study of T-cell reconstitution after alpha-beta-depleted transplantation in children. TCRdb passed the PCR reads through MiXCR, listing each CDR3 protein once. The table has roughly 180,000 distinct CDR3 sequences, over 8.5% seen once. Here the sequenced sample was PBMCs, taken before TCRalphabeta/CD19-depleted stem cell transplant. These receptors all stem from a boy between 2 and 15 years old with acute myeloid leukemia, due to receive a stem cell transplant. Each CDR3 is given without its conserved first and last residue. Each record gives: V gene, J gene, CDR3 protein.

TRBV10-3	TRBJ2-5	AIGGFARETQY
TRBV12-3/TRBV12-4	TRBJ2-1	ASRPTGTSIDGEQF
TRBV4-1	TRBJ1-3	ASSQIDKGSGNTIY
TRBV7-3	TRBJ2-5	ASSLGLAGGDPTQY
TRBV18	TRBJ2-3	ASSPQGPTDTQY
TRBV7-9	TRBJ1-1	ASSSAGRVNTEAF
TRBV10-3	TRBJ1-1	AIRIEQGLTEAF
TRBV3-1	TRBJ1-1	ASSPGQGDTEAF
TRBV20-1	TRBJ1-2	SARDTSGGYT
TRBV7-9	TRBJ1-1	ASLGDQTEAF
TRBV5-1	TRBJ2-1	ASRGGAGSSYNEQF
TRBV7-9	TRBJ2-1	ASSFGTANNEQF
TRBV20-1	TRBJ1-2	SANDRENYGYT
TRBV10-3	TRBJ2-3	AIRLEGSDTQY
TRBV2	TRBJ2-1	ASKEGTSGNEQF
TRBV5-5	TRBJ2-1	ASGRDRVLGSSYNEQF
TRBV19	TRBJ2-1	AAKSGGGGNNEQF